The 6 T cell receptor beta chains given below trace back to one sample, sequenced in a study of control samples from healthy donors and cancer patients. TCRdb's table, derived via immunoSEQ multiplex PCR, lists solely in-frame clones and lacks some. The profile shows 90,000 to 110,000 clones, 90% of them singletons. Material for sequencing was blood. All receptors come from a human donor in good health. The donor label of this sample is uncertain.

The chain combines TRBV7-6 with TRBJ2-5, with 8 nucleotides matching TRBD2. After removal of 1 base from V and 0 bases from J, the junction contained 1 base not matched to a gene. Per germline, CDR1 SGHVS and CDR2 FNYEAQ. The CDR3 has 15 amino acids. CDR3 in amino acids: CASSLGSGDQETQYF. CDR3 coding DNA: TGTGCCAGCAGCTTAGGTAGCGGGGACCAAGAGACCCAGTACTTC.

This clone has just one count. The chain couples TRBV4-3 to TRBJ1-2; 8 nucleotides line up with TRBD1. The germline V gene encodes CDR1 LGHNA and CDR2 YSLEER. The CDR3 spans 16 residues. J gave up 3 bases and V 4 bases, and 10 bases lay outside the gene matches. Here the CDR3 reads CASSPRTGSFDYGYTF. The CDR3 bases are TGCGCCAGCAGCCCTAGGACAGGGTCTTTTGACTATGGCTACACCTTC.

The gene calls are TRBV3-1 (or the pseudogene TRBV3-2) and TRBJ1-3; D gene ambiguous. V was clipped by 10 bases and J by 2 bases, with 6 bases between them. CDR1 LGHDT and CDR2 YNNKEL come from the germline V gene (reference sequence). The CDR3 runs to 11 residues. The CDR3 sequence is CATAPGNTIYF. The CDR3 DNA follows: TGTGCCACGGCGCCTGGAAACACCATATATTTT.

The rearrangement links TRBV3-1 (or the pseudogene TRBV3-2) to TRBJ1-6; no firm D call. Per germline, CDR1 LGHDT and CDR2 YNNKEL (reference sequence). CDR3 length equals 16 residues. The V gene lost 4 bases and the J gene lost 9 bases, with 19 bases spanning the gap. The CDR3 DNA follows: TGTGCCAGCAGCCCCGCTTCCCCAGGCTCAGGTTCACCCCTCCACTTT. This sequence encodes CASSPASPGSGSPLHF.

The rearrangement joins TRBV7-9 to TRBJ2-5; D is uncertain. The germline CDR1 and CDR2 sequences are SEHNR and FQNEAQ (reference sequence). The V gene lost 1 base and the J gene lost 3 bases, with 15 bases spanning the gap. CDR3 length equals 16 residues. CDR3 DNA: TGTGCCAGCAGCTTAGACGCCAGTAAATCTAAAGAGACCCAGTACTTC. The encoded protein is CASSLDASKSKETQYF.

The rearrangement links TRBV28 to TRBJ1-5; D might be TRBD1 (6 bases). V lost 7 bases and J lost 5, with 18 bases in between. Germline V gene lookup returns CDR1 MDHEN and CDR2 SYDVKM. The CDR3 is 15 amino acids. The CDR3 DNA reads TGTGCCAGCAATCTAGGGGGGGTTTGGGATCAGCCCCAGCATTTT. Translating it yields CASNLGGVWDQPQHF.